This T cell receptor beta chain was recorded in a study of T cell responses to AZD1222 COVID-19 vaccine. Study-wide points: Along spike, vaccine-associated CD4 TCRs were found throughout, with dominance at 160-218 and 743-854.

In germline, CDR1 is SQVTM, CDR2 ANQGSEA. The length of the CDR3 is 15 residues. V was cut by 3 bases and J by 1 base, with 12 bases left in between. This clone was seen only once. Antigen: not known. Sequenced by immunoSEQ multiplex PCR; TCRdb stores in-frame clones only, minus some. In the table there are some 63,000 clones, 80% to 90% of which are singletons. The clonotype originates from an adult who received the AZD1222 COVID-19 vaccine. The material sequenced was peripheral blood, taken 28 days after the second AZD1222 dose. The chain employs TRBV29-1 and TRBJ1-4; D might be TRBD1 (5 bases). CDR3 coding DNA: TGCAGCGTTGATGGGGGGTTTGGAACTAATGAAAAACTGTTTTTT. Translated: CSVDGGFGTNEKLFF.